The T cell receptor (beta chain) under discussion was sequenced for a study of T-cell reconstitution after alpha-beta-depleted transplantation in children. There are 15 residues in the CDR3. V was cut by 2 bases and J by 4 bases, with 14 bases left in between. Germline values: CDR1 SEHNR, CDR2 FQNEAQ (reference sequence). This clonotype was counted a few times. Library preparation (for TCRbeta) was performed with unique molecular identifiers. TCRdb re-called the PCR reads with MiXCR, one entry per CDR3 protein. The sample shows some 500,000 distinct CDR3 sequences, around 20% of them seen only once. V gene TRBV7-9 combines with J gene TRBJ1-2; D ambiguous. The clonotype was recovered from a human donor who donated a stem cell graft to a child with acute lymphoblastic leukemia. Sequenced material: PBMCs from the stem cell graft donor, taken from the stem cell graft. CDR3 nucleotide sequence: TGTGCCAGCAGCTTATCGTTAACAGATTCCTATGGCTACACCTTC. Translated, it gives CASSLSLTDSYGYTF.